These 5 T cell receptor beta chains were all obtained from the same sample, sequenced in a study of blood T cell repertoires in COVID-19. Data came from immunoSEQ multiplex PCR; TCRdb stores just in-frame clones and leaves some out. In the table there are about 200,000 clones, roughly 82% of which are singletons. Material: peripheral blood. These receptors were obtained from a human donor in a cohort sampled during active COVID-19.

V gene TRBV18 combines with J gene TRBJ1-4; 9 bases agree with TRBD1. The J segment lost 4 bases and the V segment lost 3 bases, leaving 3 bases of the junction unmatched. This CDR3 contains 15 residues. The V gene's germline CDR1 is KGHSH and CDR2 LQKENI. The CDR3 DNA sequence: TGTGCCAGCTCACCCCTGACAGGGGGTAATGAAAAACTGTTTTTT. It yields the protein CASSPLTGGNEKLFF. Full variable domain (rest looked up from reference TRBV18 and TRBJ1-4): NAGVMQNPRHLVRRRGQEARLRCSPMKGHSHVYWYRQLPEEGLKFMVYLQKENIIDESGMPKERFSAEFPKEGPSILRIQQVVRGDSAAYFCASSPLTGGNEKLFFGSGTQLSVL.

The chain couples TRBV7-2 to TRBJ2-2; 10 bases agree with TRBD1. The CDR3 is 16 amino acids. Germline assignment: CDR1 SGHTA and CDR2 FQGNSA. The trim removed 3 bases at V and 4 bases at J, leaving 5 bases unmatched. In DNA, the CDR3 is TGTGCCAGCAGCTTCTCCGGGACAGGGGCCACCGGGGAGCTGTTTTTT. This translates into CASSFSGTGATGELFF.

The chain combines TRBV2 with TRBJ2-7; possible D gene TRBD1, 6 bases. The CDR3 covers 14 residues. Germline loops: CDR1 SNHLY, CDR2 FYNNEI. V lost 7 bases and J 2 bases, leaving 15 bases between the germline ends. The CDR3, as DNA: TGTGCCAGCAAGCTACAGGGAGCTCCCTACGAGCAGTACTTC. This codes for CASKLQGAPYEQYF.

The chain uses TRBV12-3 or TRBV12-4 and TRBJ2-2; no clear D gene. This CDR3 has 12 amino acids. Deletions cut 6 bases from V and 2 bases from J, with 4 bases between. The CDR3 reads CASSLNTGELFF. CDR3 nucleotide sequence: TGTGCCAGCAGCCTCAACACCGGGGAGCTGTTTTTT.

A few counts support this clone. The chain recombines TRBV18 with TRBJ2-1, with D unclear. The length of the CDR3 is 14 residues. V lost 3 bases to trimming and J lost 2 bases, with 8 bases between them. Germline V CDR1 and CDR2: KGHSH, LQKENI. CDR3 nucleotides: TGTGCCAGCTCACCGTCCAATGCCTACAATGAGCAGTTCTTC. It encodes CASSPSNAYNEQFF.